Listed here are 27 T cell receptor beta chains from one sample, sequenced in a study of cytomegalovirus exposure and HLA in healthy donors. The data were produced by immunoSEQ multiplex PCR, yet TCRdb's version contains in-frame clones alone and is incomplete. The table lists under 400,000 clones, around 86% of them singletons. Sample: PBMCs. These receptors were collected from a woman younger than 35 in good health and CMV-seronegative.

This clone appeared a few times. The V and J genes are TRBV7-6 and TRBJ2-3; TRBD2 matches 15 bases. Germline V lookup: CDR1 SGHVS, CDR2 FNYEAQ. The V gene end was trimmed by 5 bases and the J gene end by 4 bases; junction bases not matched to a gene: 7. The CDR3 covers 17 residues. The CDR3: CASSPGTSGRIADTQYF. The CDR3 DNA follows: TGTGCCAGCAGCCCAGGGACTAGCGGGAGGATAGCAGATACGCAGTATTTT.

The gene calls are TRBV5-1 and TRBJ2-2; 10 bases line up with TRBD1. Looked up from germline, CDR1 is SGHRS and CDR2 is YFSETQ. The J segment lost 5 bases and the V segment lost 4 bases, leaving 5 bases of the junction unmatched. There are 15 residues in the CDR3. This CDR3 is CASSQGQGSTGELFF. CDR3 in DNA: TGCGCCAGCAGCCAGGGACAGGGGTCGACCGGGGAGCTGTTTTTT.

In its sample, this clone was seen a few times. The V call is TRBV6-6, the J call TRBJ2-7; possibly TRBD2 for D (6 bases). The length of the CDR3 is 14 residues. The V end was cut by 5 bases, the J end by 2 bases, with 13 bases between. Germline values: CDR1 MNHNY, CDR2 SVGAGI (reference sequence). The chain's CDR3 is CASSPRRGTYEQYF. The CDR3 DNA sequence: TGTGCCAGCAGTCCCCGGAGGGGAACCTACGAGCAGTACTTC.

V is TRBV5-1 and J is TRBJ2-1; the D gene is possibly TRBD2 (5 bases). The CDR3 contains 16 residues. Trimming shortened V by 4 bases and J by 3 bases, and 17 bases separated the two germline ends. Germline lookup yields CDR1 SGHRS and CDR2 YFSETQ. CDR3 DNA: TGCGCCAGCAGCCGGCCAGGACTGAGCCTCTACAATGAGCAGTTCTTC. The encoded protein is CASSRPGLSLYNEQFF.

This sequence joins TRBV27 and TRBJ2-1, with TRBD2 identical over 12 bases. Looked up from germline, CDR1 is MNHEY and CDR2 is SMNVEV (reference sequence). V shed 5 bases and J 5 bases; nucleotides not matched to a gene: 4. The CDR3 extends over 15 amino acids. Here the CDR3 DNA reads TGTGCCAGCAGTCCTGGGACTAGCGGGCACAATGAGCAGTTCTTC. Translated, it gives CASSPGTSGHNEQFF.

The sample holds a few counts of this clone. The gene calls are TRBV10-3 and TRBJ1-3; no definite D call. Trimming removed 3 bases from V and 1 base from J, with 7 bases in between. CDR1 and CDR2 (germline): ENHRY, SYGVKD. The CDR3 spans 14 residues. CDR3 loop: CAISDTGSGNTIYF. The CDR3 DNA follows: TGTGCCATCAGTGATACCGGTTCTGGAAACACCATATATTTT.

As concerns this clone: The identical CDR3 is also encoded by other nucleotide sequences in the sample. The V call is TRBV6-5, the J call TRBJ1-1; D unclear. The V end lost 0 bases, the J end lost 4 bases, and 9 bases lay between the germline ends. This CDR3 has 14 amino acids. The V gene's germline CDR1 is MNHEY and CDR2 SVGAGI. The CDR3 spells CASSYSSGGTEAFF. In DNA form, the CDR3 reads TGTGCCAGCAGTTACTCATCAGGAGGCACTGAAGCTTTCTTT.

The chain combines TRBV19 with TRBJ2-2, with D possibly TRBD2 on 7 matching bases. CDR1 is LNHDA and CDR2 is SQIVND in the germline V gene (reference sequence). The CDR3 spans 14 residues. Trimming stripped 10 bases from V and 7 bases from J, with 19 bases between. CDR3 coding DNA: TGTGCCACCCTCAACAGGGAGGGGGGCGGGGAGCTGTTTTTT. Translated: CATLNREGGGELFF. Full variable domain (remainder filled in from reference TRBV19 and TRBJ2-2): DGGITQSPKYLFRKEGQNVTLSCEQNLNHDAMYWYRQDPGQGLRLIYYSQIVNDFQKGDIAEGYSVSREKKESFPLTVTSAQKNPTAFYLCATLNREGGGELFFGEGSRLTVL.

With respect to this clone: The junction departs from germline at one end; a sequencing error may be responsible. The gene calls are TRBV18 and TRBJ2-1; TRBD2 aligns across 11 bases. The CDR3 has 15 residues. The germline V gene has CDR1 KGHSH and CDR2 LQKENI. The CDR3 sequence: CASSPATSGIDERFF. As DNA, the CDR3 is TGTGCCAGCTCACCGGCGACTAGCGGGATCGATGAGCGGTTCTTC.

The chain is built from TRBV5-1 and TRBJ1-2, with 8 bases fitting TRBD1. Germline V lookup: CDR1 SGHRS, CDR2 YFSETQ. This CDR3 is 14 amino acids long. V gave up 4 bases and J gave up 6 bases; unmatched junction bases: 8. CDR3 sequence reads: CASSEGQATNGYTF. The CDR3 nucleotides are TGCGCCAGCAGCGAGGGACAGGCTACCAATGGCTACACCTTC.

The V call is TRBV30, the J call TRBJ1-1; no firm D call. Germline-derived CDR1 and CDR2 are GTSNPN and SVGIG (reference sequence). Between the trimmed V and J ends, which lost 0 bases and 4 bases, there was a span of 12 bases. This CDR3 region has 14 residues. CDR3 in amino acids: CAWSVPWGGTEAFF. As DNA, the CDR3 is TGTGCCTGGAGTGTACCTTGGGGAGGCACTGAAGCTTTCTTT.

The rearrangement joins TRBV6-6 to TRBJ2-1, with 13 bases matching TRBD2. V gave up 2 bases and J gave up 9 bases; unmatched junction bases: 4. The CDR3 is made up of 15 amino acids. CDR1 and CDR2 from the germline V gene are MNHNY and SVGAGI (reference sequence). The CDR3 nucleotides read TGTGCCAGCAGTTACGGGACTAGCGGGAAGGGTGAGCAGTTCTTC. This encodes CASSYGTSGKGEQFF.

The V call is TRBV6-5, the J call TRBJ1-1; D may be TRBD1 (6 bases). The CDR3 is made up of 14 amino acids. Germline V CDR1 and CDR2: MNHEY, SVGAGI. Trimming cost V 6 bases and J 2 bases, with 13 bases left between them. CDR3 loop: CASSPDRGNTEAFF. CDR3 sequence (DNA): TGTGCCAGCAGCCCGGACAGAGGTAACACTGAAGCTTTCTTT.

The CDR3 here is CASSPTSGIRGGPTEQYF. In nucleotides, the CDR3 is TGTGCCAGCAGTCCGACTAGCGGGATCCGGGGCGGGCCTACCGAGCAGTACTTC. This chain uses TRBV27 with TRBJ2-7; 11 bases agree with TRBD2. J was trimmed by 6 bases and V by 5 bases; bases with no gene match: 18. This CDR3 has 18 amino acids. CDR1 and CDR2 from the germline V gene are MNHEY and SMNVEV (reference sequence).

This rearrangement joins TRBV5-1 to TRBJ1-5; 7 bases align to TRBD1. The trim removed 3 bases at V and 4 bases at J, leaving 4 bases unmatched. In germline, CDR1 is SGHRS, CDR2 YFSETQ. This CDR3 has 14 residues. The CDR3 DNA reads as TGCGCCAGCAGCTGGGACAGCCAAAATCAGCCCCAGCATTTT. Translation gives CASSWDSQNQPQHF.

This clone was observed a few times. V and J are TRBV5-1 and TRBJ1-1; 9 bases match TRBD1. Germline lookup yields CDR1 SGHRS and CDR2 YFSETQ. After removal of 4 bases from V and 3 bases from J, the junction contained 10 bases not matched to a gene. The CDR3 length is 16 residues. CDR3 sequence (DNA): TGCGCCAGCAGCCCGGGACAGGGAATGGTTGACACTGAAGCTTTCTTT. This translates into CASSPGQGMVDTEAFF. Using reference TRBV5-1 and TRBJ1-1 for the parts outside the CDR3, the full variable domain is KAGVTQTPRYLIKTRGQQVTLSCSPISGHRSVSWYQQTPGQGLQFLFEYFSETQRNKGNFPGRFSGRQFSNSRSEMNVSTLELGDSALYLCASSPGQGMVDTEAFFGQGTRLTVV.

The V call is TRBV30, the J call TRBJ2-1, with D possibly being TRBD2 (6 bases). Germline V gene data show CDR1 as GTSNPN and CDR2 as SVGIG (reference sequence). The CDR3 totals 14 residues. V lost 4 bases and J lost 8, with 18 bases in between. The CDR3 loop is CAWTNSGKSDEQFF. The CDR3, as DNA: TGTGCCTGGACGAATAGCGGCAAGTCGGATGAGCAGTTCTTC.

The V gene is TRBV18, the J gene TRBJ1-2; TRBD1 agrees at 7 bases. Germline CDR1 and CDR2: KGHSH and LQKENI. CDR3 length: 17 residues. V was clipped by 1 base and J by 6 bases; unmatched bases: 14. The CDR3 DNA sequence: TGTGCCAGCTCACCACAGGGACAGTTATATGGGTTGGATGGCTACACCTTC. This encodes CASSPQGQLYGLDGYTF. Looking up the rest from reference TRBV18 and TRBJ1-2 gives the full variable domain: NAGVMQNPRHLVRRRGQEARLRCSPMKGHSHVYWYRQLPEEGLKFMVYLQKENIIDESGMPKERFSAEFPKEGPSILRIQQVVRGDSAAYFCASSPQGQLYGLDGYTFGSGTRLTVV.

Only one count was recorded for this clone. CDR3 nucleotide sequence: TGTGCCAGCAGACTACTCCGGCAGGGGGAAGCTTTCTTT. It specifies CASRLLRQGEAFF. This chain links TRBV11-2 with TRBJ1-1; maybe TRBD1 (6 bases). CDR1 and CDR2 (germline): SGHAT, FQNNGV. Trimming pared 6 bases from V and 8 bases from J, leaving 16 bases between. There are 13 residues in the CDR3.

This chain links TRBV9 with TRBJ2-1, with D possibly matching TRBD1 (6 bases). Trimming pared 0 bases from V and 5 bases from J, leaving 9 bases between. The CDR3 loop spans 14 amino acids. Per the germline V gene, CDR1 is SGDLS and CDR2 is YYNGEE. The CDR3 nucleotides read TGTGCCAGCAGCGTAGCTTCAGGGGACAATGAGCAGTTCTTC. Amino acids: CASSVASGDNEQFF.

The CDR3 is CASSDPGQVIGYTF. The CDR3 region has the DNA TGTGCCAGCAGTGACCCGGGACAGGTGATCGGCTACACCTTC. J is TRBJ1-2 and V is TRBV6-1; 8 nucleotides align to TRBD1. The CDR3 consists of 14 residues. CDR1 MNHNS and CDR2 SASEGT come from the germline V gene. Trimming at V came to 3 bases and at J to 8 bases, leaving 8 bases not matched to a gene.

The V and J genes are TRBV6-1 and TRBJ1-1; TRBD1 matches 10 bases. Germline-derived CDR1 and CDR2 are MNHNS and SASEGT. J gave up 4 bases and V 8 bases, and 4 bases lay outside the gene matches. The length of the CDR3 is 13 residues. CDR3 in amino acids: CASGQGGVTEAFF. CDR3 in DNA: TGTGCCAGCGGACAGGGGGGAGTCACTGAAGCTTTCTTT.

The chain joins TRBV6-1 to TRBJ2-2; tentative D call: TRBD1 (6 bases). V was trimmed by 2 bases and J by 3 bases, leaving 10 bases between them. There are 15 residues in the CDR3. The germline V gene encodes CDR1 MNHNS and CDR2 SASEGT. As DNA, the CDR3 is TGTGCCAGCAGTGAATGGGGGCGAGACACCGGGGAGCTGTTTTTT. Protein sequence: CASSEWGRDTGELFF.

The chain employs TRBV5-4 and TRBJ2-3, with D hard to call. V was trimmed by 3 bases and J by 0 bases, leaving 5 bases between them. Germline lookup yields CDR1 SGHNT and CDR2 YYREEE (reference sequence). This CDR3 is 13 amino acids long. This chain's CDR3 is CASSSGSTDTQYF. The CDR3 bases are TGTGCCAGCAGCTCGGGTAGCACAGATACGCAGTATTTT.

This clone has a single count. The CDR3: CASSLDTSRNTEAFF. The CDR3 DNA follows: TGTGCCAGCAGTTTGGACACTTCGCGGAACACTGAAGCTTTCTTT. The V call is TRBV27, the J call TRBJ1-1, with a weak D call TRBD1 (5 bases). Germline V gives CDR1 MNHEY, CDR2 SMNVEV (reference sequence). Trimming removed 3 bases at V and 1 base at J, with 12 bases between. The CDR3 loop spans 15 amino acids.

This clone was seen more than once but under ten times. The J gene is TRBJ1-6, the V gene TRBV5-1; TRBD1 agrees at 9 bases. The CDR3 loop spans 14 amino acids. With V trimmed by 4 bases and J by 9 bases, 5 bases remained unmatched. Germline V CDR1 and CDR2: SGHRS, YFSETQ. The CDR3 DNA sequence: TGCGCCAGCAGCCGGGACAGGGAGGTTTCACCCCTCCACTTT. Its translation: CASSRDREVSPLHF.

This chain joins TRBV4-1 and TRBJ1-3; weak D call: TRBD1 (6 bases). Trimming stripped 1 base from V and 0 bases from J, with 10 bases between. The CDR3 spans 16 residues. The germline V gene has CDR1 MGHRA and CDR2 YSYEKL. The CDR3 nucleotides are TGCGCCAGCAGCCAAGGCGCAGGGGCCTCTGGAAACACCATATATTTT. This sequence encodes CASSQGAGASGNTIYF.